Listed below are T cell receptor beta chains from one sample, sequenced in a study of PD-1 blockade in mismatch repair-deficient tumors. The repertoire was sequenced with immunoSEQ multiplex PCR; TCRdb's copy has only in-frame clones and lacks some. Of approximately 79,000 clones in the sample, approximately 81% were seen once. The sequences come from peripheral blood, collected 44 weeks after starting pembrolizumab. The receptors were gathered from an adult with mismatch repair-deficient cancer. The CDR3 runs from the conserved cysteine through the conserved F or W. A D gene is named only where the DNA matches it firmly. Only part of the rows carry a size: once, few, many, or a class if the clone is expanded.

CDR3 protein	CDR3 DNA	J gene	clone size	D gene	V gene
CASSPGTGGSYEQYF	TGTGCCAGCTCACCCGGGACAGGGGGATCCTACGAGCAGTACTTC	TRBJ2-7	-	TRBD1	TRBV18
CASSLAGDTQYF	TGTGCCAGCAGTCTCGCAGGGGATACGCAGTATTTT	TRBJ2-3	-	-	TRBV6-5
CASSQSCGGLAGVAYNEQFF	TGCGCCAGCAGTCAATCGTGTGGAGGACTAGCGGGAGTTGCCTACAATGAGCAGTTCTTC	TRBJ2-1	few	TRBD2	TRBV23-1
CASTLAGGSYNEQFF	TGTGCCAGCACTCTAGCGGGAGGGTCTTACAATGAGCAGTTCTTC	TRBJ2-1	-	TRBD2	TRBV5-4
CAWCRGERYEQYF	TGTGCCTGGTGCCGAGGCGAGCGCTACGAGCAGTACTTC	TRBJ2-7	-	-	TRBV30
CASSQFVGGKGAYEQYF	TGTGCCAGCAGCCAATTCGTGGGAGGAAAAGGAGCCTACGAGCAGTACTTC	TRBJ2-7	-	-	TRBV5-5
CAILKSSYGYTF	TGTGCCATCCTTAAGAGTAGCTATGGCTACACCTTC	TRBJ1-2	-	-	TRBV6-1
CASSTDSYGYTF	TGCGCCAGCAGCACTGACAGCTATGGCTACACCTTC	TRBJ1-2	-	-	TRBV5-1
CASSWGGGGETQYF	TGCGCCAGCAGCTGGGGCGGTGGGGGAGAGACCCAGTACTTC	TRBJ2-5	-	-	TRBV5-1
CASSQGAGGARGEQYF	TGCGCCAGCAGCCAAGGGGCAGGGGGCGCGAGGGGTGAGCAGTACTTC	TRBJ2-7	-	TRBD1	TRBV4-1
CASSRGRVSQETQYF	TGTGCCAGCAGCCGAGGCAGGGTCAGCCAGGAGACCCAGTACTTC	TRBJ2-5	-	-	TRBV6-6
CASRADRGPRGVLTF	TGTGCCAGCAGGGCGGACAGGGGGCCTCGAGGCGTCCTGACTTTC	TRBJ2-6	-	TRBD1	TRBV6-1
CAWSVLFRTSSTDTQYF	TGTGCCTGGAGTGTACTCTTCAGGACTAGTAGCACAGATACGCAGTATTTT	TRBJ2-3	-	TRBD2	TRBV30
CASSSGAGVNYGYTF	TGTGCCAGCAGCTCAGGGGCAGGGGTTAACTATGGCTACACCTTC	TRBJ1-2	-	-	TRBV9
CASSYPGMSSYEQYF	TGTGCCAGCAGCTATCCCGGGATGAGCTCCTACGAGCAGTACTTC	TRBJ2-7	-	-	TRBV7-2
CASSRGQGPSDRQPQHF	TGCGCCAGCAGCCGTGGACAGGGGCCGTCGGACAGGCAGCCCCAGCATTTT	TRBJ1-5	-	TRBD1	TRBV4-3
CASSTPMNTEAFF	TGTGCCAGCAGTACCCCCATGAACACTGAAGCTTTCTTT	TRBJ1-1	-	-	TRBV6-6
CASGRQSYTEAFF	TGTGCCAGCGGTCGACAGTCGTACACTGAAGCTTTCTTT	TRBJ1-1	-	-	TRBV2
CASSARTGNTYEQYF	TGTGCCAGCAGTGCCCGGACAGGGAACACCTACGAGCAGTACTTC	TRBJ2-7	-	TRBD1	TRBV27
CASSLTGLAEQFF	TGTGCCAGCAGTTTAACGGGGTTGGCTGAGCAGTTCTTC	TRBJ2-1	-	-	TRBV27
CASSARDRGADYEQYF	TGTGCCAGCAGCGCCCGGGACAGGGGCGCAGATTACGAGCAGTACTTC	TRBJ2-7	-	TRBD1	TRBV7-9
CASSLGSGLTDTQYF	TGTGCCAGCAGCTTAGGGTCGGGTCTCACAGATACGCAGTATTTT	TRBJ2-3	-	-	TRBV7-9
CASSESGGGSGRISGYEQYF	TGCGCCAGCAGTGAGTCAGGCGGGGGTAGCGGGAGAATTTCGGGCTACGAGCAGTACTTC	TRBJ2-7	-	TRBD2	TRBV10-1
CASRSDRGAMNTEAFF	TGTGCCAGCAGGAGTGACAGGGGGGCCATGAACACTGAAGCTTTCTTT	TRBJ1-1	-	TRBD1	TRBV7-2
CASSLYGDTEAFF	TGTGCCAGCAGTTTATATGGGGACACTGAAGCTTTCTTT	TRBJ1-1	-	-	TRBV27
CASSWRGTGSYEQYF	TGTGCCAGCAGTTGGAGGGGGACAGGGTCCTACGAGCAGTACTTC	TRBJ2-7	-	TRBD1	TRBV27
CASSPPSGPQYF	TGTGCCAGCTCACCTCCATCGGGACCCCAGTACTTC	TRBJ2-5	-	-	TRBV18